These 24 T cell receptor beta chains were sequenced from one sample in a study of tumor and adjacent non-tumor tissue in lung cancer. No cell sorting was done before RNA was extracted from the tissue. A modified ARM-PCR protocol with three rounds of nested PCR amplified TCRbeta. TCRdb analysed the multiplex PCR reads with MiXCR anew, one entry per CDR3 protein. The table lists 100,000 to 120,000 distinct CDR3 sequences, roughly 84% of them singletons. Specimen: lung tumor tissue. Receptors were obtained from a man between 65 and 85 years old with non-small cell lung cancer.

A note on this clonotype: A much larger clonotype is one base distant, so this may be a read error. No conserved phenylalanine or tryptophan ends this CDR3, so it is likely a read error. The J gene is TRBJ1-5, the V gene TRBV20-1; D perhaps matches TRBD1 (5 bases). This CDR3 has 15 amino acids. The V gene lost 0 bases and the J gene lost 6 bases, with 15 bases spanning the gap. The germline V gene encodes CDR1 DFQATT and CDR2 SNEGSKA (reference sequence). This CDR3 reads CSARDSGGIVQPQHY. The CDR3 region has the DNA TGCAGTGCTAGAGATTCGGGGGGAATTGTTCAGCCCCAGCATTAT.

The chain joins TRBV20-1 to TRBJ2-7; D unresolved. Germline V gene lookup returns CDR1 DFQATT and CDR2 SNEGSKA (reference sequence). This CDR3 has 16 residues. The CDR3 DNA reads as TGCAGTGCCAAACGTTGGGAAGTTTTGAGCAGCTACGAGCAGTATGTC. Protein product: CSAKRWEVLSSYEQYV.

Remarks on this clonotype: As the CDR3 is not closed by the conserved phenylalanine or tryptophan, this likely results from a read error. The chain recombines TRBV12-5 with TRBJ1-2, with a possible D match to TRBD1 (6 bases). Between the trimmed V and J ends, which lost 6 bases and 7 bases, there was a span of 15 bases. Looked up from germline, CDR1 is LGHNT and CDR2 is FRNRAP. CDR3 size: 13 residues. The CDR3 nucleotides read TGTGCTAGTGGCCGTACTGACAGGAGTGGCTACACCATC. Its translation: CASGRTDRSGYTI.

With respect to this clonotype: The conserved phenylalanine or tryptophan is not found at the CDR3 terminus, so this likely reflects a read error. The chain recombines TRBV4-2 with TRBJ2-7; 7 bases agree with TRBD1. The CDR3 has 17 residues. The junction had 17 bases not matched to a gene; V was cut back by 1 base and J by 8 bases. CDR1 and CDR2 (germline): LGHNA, YNFKEQ. This chain's CDR3 is CASSQAVRGQGVDKQYL. CDR3 coding DNA: TGTGCCAGCAGCCAAGCGGTACGAGGGCAGGGGGTAGACAAGCAGTACCTC.

This clonotype was seen a single time. The missing conserved phenylalanine or tryptophan at the end of this CDR3 makes a read error likely. The DNA is left out, because the CDR3 cannot be placed on it with certainty; the CDR3 is given as TCRdb lists it. The chain joins TRBV11-2 to TRBJ2-1; the D segment call TRBD2 is taken from the table without a DNA check. Germline V CDR1 and CDR2: SGHAT, FQNNGV. The CDR3 is 15 residues long, ends included. CDR3: CASSLSGTLYNEQFY.

Remarks on this clonotype: Mismatch with germline at one junction end may stem from a read error. The CDR3 coding sequence is TGTGTCAGCAGCATAGTGGGCACAGGGGTTGCCGGGGAGCTATTTTTT. It yields the protein CVSSIVGTGVAGELFF. The chain couples TRBV11-2 to TRBJ2-2, with TRBD1 matching 7 bases. Germline CDR1 SGHAT, CDR2 FQNNGV. The CDR3 totals 16 residues.

As concerns this clonotype: A read error may produce the germline difference seen at one junction end. This chain links TRBV15 with TRBJ1-4, with 9 bases that match TRBD1. The germline CDR1 and CDR2 sequences are LNHNV and YYDKDF (reference sequence). The CDR3 runs to 16 residues. As DNA, the CDR3 is TGCGCCACCAACACAAAAAAGGGACAGGGTGATGAAAAATTGTTTTTT. Translation gives CATNTKKGQGDEKLFF. The variable domain in full, completed from reference TRBV15 and TRBJ1-4, reads DAMVIQNPRYQVTQFGKPVTLSCSQTLNHNVMYWYQQKSSQAPKLLFHYYDKDFNNEADTPDNFQSRRPNTSFCFLDIRSPGLGDTAMYLCATNTKKGQGDEKLFFGSGTQLSVL.

This clonotype has a single count. The junction differs from germline at one of its ends, possibly a read error. The chain carries TRBV6-1 and TRBJ2-2; a possible D gene is TRBD2 (7 bases). Per the germline V gene, CDR1 is MNHNS and CDR2 is SASEGT. The CDR3 has 15 residues. In nucleotides, the CDR3 is TGTGTCAGCAGCTTAGGGGGGGCGTACACCGGGGAACTGTCTTTT. This translates into CVSSLGGAYTGELSF.

This clonotype has at least ten counts. The J gene is TRBJ2-3, the V gene TRBV5-6; weak D call: TRBD2 (6 bases). The V and J ends lost 0 bases and 4 bases respectively, with 12 bases between them. Per germline, CDR1 SGHDT and CDR2 YYEEEE. This CDR3 region has 15 residues. The CDR3 here is CASSLVIGEADTQYF. Written as DNA, the CDR3 is TGTGCCAGCAGCTTGGTGATAGGGGAGGCAGATACGCAGTATTTT.

As for this clonotype: A much larger clone is a single base away; this may be a read error. The chain recombines TRBV7-7 with TRBJ2-5; tentatively, D is TRBD2 (6 bases). The germline CDR1 and CDR2 sequences are SSHAT and FNYEAQ (reference sequence). The CDR3 totals 14 residues. The CDR3 loop is CASSPSGRASTQYF. The CDR3 nucleotides are TGTGCTAGCAGCCCCTCCGGGAGAGCATCGACCCAGTACTTC. Full variable domain (rest looked up from reference TRBV7-7 and TRBJ2-5): GAGVSQSPRYKVTKRGQDVTLRCDPISSHATLYWYQQALGQGPEFLTYFNYEAQPDKSGLPSDRFSAERPEGSISTLTIQRTEQRDSAMYRCASSPSGRASTQYFGPGTRLLVL.

The genes are TRBV10-3 and TRBJ2-3; D remains unclear. CDR3 size: 16 residues. Trimming cost V 0 bases and J 0 bases, with 10 bases left between them. Germline V gene sequence: CDR1 ENHRY, CDR2 SYGVKD. CDR3 sequence: CAISESLGTSTDTQYF. The DNA of the CDR3 is TGTGCCATCAGTGAGTCACTCGGTACTAGCACAGATACGCAGTATTTT.

Comments on this clonotype: The junction does not match germline at one end; this may be a read error. The chain couples TRBV6-5 to TRBJ1-2, with D perhaps matching TRBD1 (6 bases). CDR1 is MNHEY and CDR2 is SVGAGI in the germline V gene. The CDR3 spans 14 residues. CDR3: CTSSYPQGRGGYTF. CDR3 nucleotides: TGTACCAGCAGTTACCCACAGGGAAGGGGCGGCTACACCTTC.

This clonotype showed up many times. A much larger clone lies a single base off, so this may be a read error. The chain carries TRBV12-3 or TRBV12-4 and TRBJ2-3; 11 positions agree with TRBD2. The J segment lost 4 bases and the V segment lost 10 bases, leaving 10 bases of the junction unmatched. The CDR3 has 15 residues. The CDR3 sequence is CANSVLAGGPDTQYF. For the CDR3, the DNA is TGTGCCAACTCCGTTCTAGCGGGGGGTCCAGATACGCAGTATTTT.

The CDR3 DNA follows: TGTGCCAGCAGTTACTCTAACGGACTAGCGGGAGGTAGTGAGCAGTACTTC. The encoded protein is CASSYSNGLAGGSEQYF. The chain joins TRBV6-5 to TRBJ2-1, with 14 bases matching TRBD2. Near its end, the DNA agrees better with TRBJ2-7, so the J call may be wrong. The CDR3 consists of 17 residues. CDR1 is MNHEY and CDR2 is SVGAGI in the germline V gene.

Points on this clonotype: This may be a read error: a much more frequent sequence differs by one nucleotide. This sequence joins TRBV20-1 and TRBJ1-2; weak D call: TRBD1 (5 bases). The V end was cut by 6 bases, the J end by 3 bases, with 14 bases between. CDR1 is DFQATT and CDR2 is SNEGSKA in the germline V gene (reference sequence). This CDR3 has 13 amino acids. The CDR3 spells CSASGSRDYGYTF. In DNA, the CDR3 is TGCAGTGCCTCAGGAAGCAGGGACTATGGCTACACCTTC.

CDR3 nucleotide sequence: TGTGCCCCCGGCACAGGGGGCTTTACTGAAGCTTTCTTT. Its translation: CAPGTGGFTEAFF. The chain couples TRBV6-1 to TRBJ1-1; TRBD1 matches at 9 bases. Germline CDR1 MNHNS, CDR2 SASEGT. This CDR3 is 13 amino acids long. Germline trimming cut 11 bases from V and 5 bases from J; bases unmatched to any gene: 9.

Notes on this clonotype: The junction departs from germline at one end; a sequencing error may be responsible. V usage is TRBV12-3 or TRBV12-4 and J usage is TRBJ2-7; TRBD2 aligns across 7 bases. The CDR3 is 17 residues long. CDR3 sequence (DNA): TGTGCCAGCACTTTTCGGCTAGCGGCAACGAGCTCCTACGAGGAGTACTTC. It specifies CASTFRLAATSSYEEYF.

The rearrangement links TRBV6-9 to TRBJ1-6; D ambiguous. This CDR3 contains 18 residues. V lost 6 bases and J lost 6, with 24 bases in between. Germline CDR1 and CDR2: MNHGY and SVAAGI. CDR3 nucleotides: TGTGCCAGCAGGTATGGTTCCAAGGAGGTTTCTTCTAATTCACCCCTCCACTTT. Translated, it gives CASRYGSKEVSSNSPLHF.

J is TRBJ2-5 and V is TRBV11-3; D uncertain. Germline values: CDR1 SGHNT, CDR2 YENEEA. V shed 1 base and J shed 5 bases, with 8 bases lying between them. This CDR3 region has 13 residues. The CDR3 region is CASSLGGPETQYF. Written as DNA, the CDR3 is TGTGCCAGCAGCTTAGGCGGTCCCGAGACCCAGTACTTC.

There are many counts of this clonotype. The genes are TRBV6-1 and TRBJ1-1; TRBD1 is a possible D gene (5 bases). CDR1 and CDR2 from the germline V gene are MNHNS and SASEGT. The CDR3 has 15 residues. V gave up 7 bases and J gave up 4 bases, with 19 bases separating them. The CDR3, as DNA: TGTGCCAGCAAGGGATGGGGGGTTGGGAGCACTGAAGCTTTCTTT. Translated: CASKGWGVGSTEAFF.

Worth noting for this clonotype: One end of the junction fails to match germline, which may point to a read error. The chain recombines TRBV6-2 or TRBV6-3 with TRBJ2-5; no definite D call. The CDR3 loop spans 14 amino acids. Germline CDR1 and CDR2: MNHEY and SVGEGT. Here the CDR3 reads CASSKRDGAETKYF. The CDR3 DNA reads as TGTGCCAGCAGTAAACGAGACGGCGCAGAGACCAAGTACTTC.

Comment on this clonotype: Likely a read error: the CDR3 ends without its conserved phenylalanine or tryptophan. The DNA is left out, because the CDR3 cannot be placed on it with certainty; the CDR3 is given as TCRdb lists it. The chain joins TRBV6-1 to TRBJ2-3. The germline CDR1 and CDR2 sequences are MNHNS and SASEGT. The CDR3 adds up to 15 amino acids, both ends counted. This chain's CDR3 is CSSSEAGLAPDTQYL.

A word on this clonotype: One end of the junction fails to match germline, which may point to a read error. The chain carries TRBV4-1 and TRBJ2-5; TRBD1 might be the D (5 bases). The CDR3 runs to 14 residues. Germline V lookup: CDR1 MGHRA, CDR2 YSYEKL. CDR3 nucleotide sequence: TGCGCCAGTAGCCAACAGTGGGGCCAAGAGACCGAGTATTTC. Translation gives CASSQQWGQETEYF.

This clonotype was found many times. This may be a read error, as it is one base from a much larger clone. The CDR3 DNA follows: TGCGCCAGCAGCCAAGATTGGGGGGGAGGGACCCAGTACTTC. Amino acid sequence: CASSQDWGGGTQYF. V gene TRBV4-1 combines with J gene TRBJ2-5, with TRBD2 matching 7 bases. Germline V gives CDR1 MGHRA, CDR2 YSYEKL. The trim removed 0 bases at V and 7 bases at J, leaving 5 bases unmatched. The CDR3 length is 14 residues.